The 9 T cell receptor beta chains below were found in one sample sequenced in a study of cytomegalovirus exposure and HLA in healthy donors. 60 Vbeta and 13 Jbeta primers were used in PCR. Sequencing was performed with immunoSEQ multiplex PCR; in TCRdb, only in-frame clones are kept and a portion is missing. Among about 170,000 clones listed, roughly 79% were seen once. Sequenced material: PBMCs. Receptor source: a woman in her forties or fifties in good health and CMV-seropositive.

The chain couples TRBV29-1 to TRBJ2-1; D might be TRBD2 (5 bases). Trimming removed 7 bases at V and 4 bases at J, with 11 bases between. There are 12 residues in the CDR3. Germline assignment: CDR1 SQVTM and CDR2 ANQGSEA. The CDR3: CSAGGGYNEQFF. DNA for the CDR3: TGCAGCGCCGGAGGCGGGTACAATGAGCAGTTCTTC.

This sequence joins TRBV7-2 and TRBJ1-2, with 7 nucleotides matching TRBD1. Germline V gene data show CDR1 as SGHTA and CDR2 as FQGNSA. The CDR3 runs to 15 residues. V gave up 5 bases and J gave up 3 bases; unmatched junction bases: 9. This chain's CDR3 is CASSTPGTEYYGYTF. The CDR3 DNA follows: TGTGCCAGCAGCACTCCCGGGACAGAATACTATGGCTACACCTTC.

V is TRBV7-6 and J is TRBJ2-6, with D uncertain. The CDR3 runs to 15 residues. Germline CDR1 is SGHVS and CDR2 is FNYEAQ. V was shortened by 2 bases and J by 4 bases, with 9 bases between the two germline ends. The CDR3 reads CASSLFGLGANVLTF. The CDR3 DNA sequence: TGTGCCAGCAGCTTATTTGGCCTCGGGGCCAACGTCCTGACTTTC.

This clone was observed a few times. This sequence joins TRBV5-5 and TRBJ1-1; weak D call: TRBD1 (5 bases). V lost 5 bases and J 1 base, leaving 15 bases between the germline ends. Per the germline V gene, CDR1 is SGHKS and CDR2 is YYEKEE (reference sequence). This CDR3 contains 15 residues. The CDR3 loop is CASSLVTTGNTEAFF. The CDR3 DNA reads TGTGCCAGCAGTTTAGTCACCACAGGGAACACTGAAGCTTTCTTT.

The chain is built from TRBV7-2 and TRBJ1-2, with 10 bases fitting TRBD1. J lost 4 bases, V lost 5 bases, and 4 bases had no gene match. The CDR3 length is 14 residues. CDR1 SGHTA and CDR2 FQGNSA come from the germline V gene. The CDR3 region has the DNA TGTGCCAGCAGCCTGTGGACAGGGGGCTATGGCTACACCTTC. Protein product: CASSLWTGGYGYTF.

This chain links TRBV2 with TRBJ1-4, with D maybe TRBD1 (6 bases). V lost 0 bases and J 17 bases, leaving 25 bases between the germline ends. The CDR3 has 16 residues. Germline-derived CDR1 and CDR2 are SNHLY and FYNNEI. The CDR3 here is CASSEAGGRYSIRPFF. The CDR3 DNA sequence: TGTGCCAGCAGTGAAGCTGGGGGCCGTTACTCAATTCGTCCTTTTTTT.

This clone has just a few counts. This rearrangement joins TRBV7-6 to TRBJ2-5; 9 nucleotides align to TRBD2. The V segment lost 5 bases and the J segment 5 bases; nucleotides outside the gene matches: 15. The germline gives CDR1 SGHVS, CDR2 FNYEAQ. The CDR3 runs to 17 residues. CDR3 bases: TGTGCCAGCAGCCCCCGCCTTGCGACTAGCGGTCGGGAGACCCAGTACTTC. Its protein product is CASSPRLATSGRETQYF.

This clone was seen a handful of times. The chain is built from TRBV11-2 and TRBJ2-1; 9 bases line up with TRBD2. Trimming removed 8 bases from V and 10 bases from J; junction bases left unmatched: 12. The V gene's germline CDR1 is SGHAT and CDR2 FQNNGV. The length of the CDR3 is 14 residues. In DNA form, the CDR3 reads TGTGCCAGCCTGGGGACTAGCCGCCCGTGGGAGCAGTTCTTC. It translates to CASLGTSRPWEQFF.

The chain combines TRBV30 with TRBJ1-5; tentative D call: TRBD1 (5 bases). Trimming took 0 bases from V and 5 from J, leaving 20 bases between them. The length of the CDR3 is 17 residues. Per germline, CDR1 GTSNPN and CDR2 SVGIG (reference sequence). This CDR3 is CAWSVERGVGAYQPQHF. In DNA, the CDR3 is TGTGCCTGGAGTGTGGAGCGGGGGGTTGGGGCGTATCAGCCCCAGCATTTT.